These 14 T cell receptor beta chains came from one sample sequenced in a study of beta chain features in type 1 diabetes. What was sequenced were expressed TCRB transcripts, since all of the isolated RNA had been reverse transcribed. Produced via immunoSEQ multiplex PCR; TCRdb's table is partial and in-frame only. The sample consists of about 110,000 clones, about 40% of them appearing once. Sequencing was performed on stem cell memory CD4+ T cells from blood. These receptors came from a woman between 18 and 30 years old in good health.

The J gene is TRBJ1-5, the V gene TRBV7-9; D is possibly TRBD1 (5 bases). Trimming stripped 5 bases from V and 4 bases from J, with 15 bases between. The CDR3 length is 15 residues. Germline CDR1 reads SEHNR; CDR2 reads FQNEAQ (reference sequence). The CDR3 protein is CASSLIGTPNQPQHF. For the CDR3, the DNA is TGTGCCAGCAGCCTAATAGGGACTCCAAATCAGCCCCAGCATTTT.

V usage is TRBV19 and J usage is TRBJ2-2; TRBD1 is a possible D gene (6 bases). V lost 6 bases to trimming and J lost 4 bases, with 15 bases between them. Germline CDR1 and CDR2: LNHDA and SQIVND (reference sequence). This CDR3 region has 15 residues. CDR3 bases: TGTGCCAGTAGCCCACAGGGTTTTGGCACCGGGGAGCTGTTTTTT. Its protein is CASSPQGFGTGELFF.

V gene TRBV7-3 combines with J gene TRBJ2-1; TRBD2 matches at 14 bases. Germline CDR1 SGHTA, CDR2 FQGTGA. This CDR3 comprises 22 residues. V was clipped by 0 bases and J by 0 bases; unmatched bases: 13. The CDR3 DNA reads TGTGCCAGCAGCTTAACGGGGGGCCCCGGGACTAGCGGGAGCCGCTCCTACAATGAGCAGTTCTTC. Translation gives CASSLTGGPGTSGSRSYNEQFF.

The chain carries TRBV29-1 and TRBJ1-1; D is uncertain. The CDR3 sequence is 13 residues long. Trimming removed 2 bases from V and 0 bases from J, with 7 bases in between. Germline CDR1 is SQVTM and CDR2 is ANQGSEA. The CDR3 DNA follows: TGCAGCGTTGAAAAACAGATGAACACTGAAGCTTTCTTT. Protein sequence: CSVEKQMNTEAFF.

This clone has just a few counts. This chain joins TRBV5-1 and TRBJ2-1; tentatively, D is TRBD1 (6 bases). Germline V gene data show CDR1 as SGHRS and CDR2 as YFSETQ. The V gene lost 2 bases and the J gene lost 4 bases, with 10 bases spanning the gap. The CDR3 sequence is 14 residues long. In nucleotides, the CDR3 is TGCGCCAGCAGCTTACTAAGGGGGTACAATGAGCAGTTCTTC. Residues: CASSLLRGYNEQFF.

The chain has TRBV25-1 and TRBJ2-3; D remains ambiguous. The CDR3 length is 13 residues. V lost 5 bases and J lost 3, with 9 bases in between. Germline V CDR1 and CDR2: MGHDK, SYGVNS. The DNA of the CDR3 is TGTGCCAGCAGTCCCGGGTGGACAGATACGCAGTATTTT. Its translation: CASSPGWTDTQYF.

The CDR3 DNA sequence: TGTGCCAGCAGTCCCCGACCAGACATATTCACGCAGTATTTT. Encoded protein: CASSPRPDIFTQYF. The chain joins TRBV27 to TRBJ2-3; D is unclear. In germline, CDR1 is MNHEY, CDR2 SMNVEV (reference sequence). Trimming took off 5 bases at V and 9 bases at J, with 18 bases between the two ends. This CDR3 has 14 residues.

This clone has just a few counts. V and J are TRBV29-1 and TRBJ2-3; D unresolved. V was clipped by 7 bases and J by 0 bases, with 14 bases between them. The CDR3 has 14 amino acids. Per germline, CDR1 SQVTM and CDR2 ANQGSEA. The chain's CDR3 is CSATYRASTDTQYF. CDR3 DNA: TGCAGCGCTACCTATCGTGCTAGCACAGATACGCAGTATTTT.

Comments on this clone: Germline is not matched at one junction end, which may reflect a read error. The chain uses TRBV14 and TRBJ2-3, with 12 bases identical to TRBD2. Per germline, CDR1 SGHDN and CDR2 FVKESK. CDR3 length equals 14 residues. CDR3 DNA sequence: TGTGCCAGCAGCCCCGGGCTAGCGGGAGGGCGAAGCTTATTT. Translating gives CASSPGLAGGRSLF.

The chain combines TRBV28 with TRBJ2-7; TRBD2 matches 14 bases. Per the germline V gene, CDR1 is MDHEN and CDR2 is SYDVKM. The CDR3 is 17 residues long. V was pared by 6 bases and J by 6 bases, with 13 bases of the junction left unmatched. This chain's CDR3 is CASRTAGTSGRLGEQYF. CDR3 in DNA: TGTGCCAGCAGGACAGCCGGGACTAGCGGGAGATTGGGCGAGCAGTACTTC. Full variable domain (outside the CDR3, taken from reference TRBV28 and TRBJ2-7): DVKVTQSSRYLVKRTGEKVFLECVQDMDHENMFWYRQDPGLGLRLIYFSYDVKMKEKGDIPEGYSVSREKKERFSLILESASTNQTSMYLCASRTAGTSGRLGEQYFGPGTRLTVT.

This clone was detected only a few times. J is TRBJ2-1 and V is TRBV9; a weak D match, TRBD2 (6 bases). Trimming took off 3 bases at V and 7 bases at J, with 11 bases between the two ends. In germline, CDR1 is SGDLS, CDR2 YYNGEE. This CDR3 has 13 amino acids. The CDR3 is CASSAPGANEQFF. In DNA, the CDR3 is TGTGCCAGCAGCGCCCCGGGAGCAAATGAGCAGTTCTTC.

This chain connects TRBV28 to TRBJ1-1; a possible D gene is TRBD1 (6 bases). Germline-derived CDR1 and CDR2 are MDHEN and SYDVKM. Trimming removed 6 bases from V and 0 bases from J, with 14 bases in between. CDR3 length: 15 amino acids. The CDR3 sequence is CASSPPGQLNTEAFF. The DNA for the CDR3 is TGTGCCAGCAGCCCCCCCGGACAGTTGAACACTGAAGCTTTCTTT.

There are a few counts of this clone. V is TRBV18 and J is TRBJ2-3; 8 bases agree with TRBD1. The germline CDR1 and CDR2 sequences are KGHSH and LQKENI. The CDR3 extends over 12 amino acids. Trimming cost V 5 bases and J 9 bases; bases outside gene matches: 4. The CDR3 is CASSTDRVTQYF. CDR3 nucleotide sequence: TGTGCCAGCTCAACGGACAGGGTAACGCAGTATTTT.

The chain has TRBV13 and TRBJ1-5; possibly TRBD1 for D (5 bases). V was clipped by 1 base and J by 2 bases, with 6 bases between them. The CDR3 covers 14 residues. The V gene's germline CDR1 is PRHDT and CDR2 FYEKMQ (reference sequence). The CDR3 is CASSLAGRNQPQHF. DNA of the CDR3: TGTGCCAGCAGCTTAGCAGGGCGCAATCAGCCCCAGCATTTT.